These T cell receptor beta chains were read from a single sample in a study of blood T cell repertoires in COVID-19. Sequenced by immunoSEQ multiplex PCR; TCRdb stores in-frame clones only, minus some. The table lists approximately 300,000 clones, more than 75% of them singletons. The sample taken for sequencing was PBMCs or T cells enriched from blood (not recorded which). These receptors were taken from a man aged 25-45 years who had recovered from COVID-19. CDR3s include the opening cysteine and the closing phenylalanine or tryptophan. The order of the fields is CDR3 length, D gene, clone size, J gene, V gene, CDR3 protein, CDR3 DNA. The D gene is left open where the match is weak. Size is omitted from some rows. Given values are once, few, many or a class for expanded clones.

length: 15
D: TRBD1
size: -
J: TRBJ2-1
V: TRBV11-2
CDR3: CASSLDVGQYNEQFF
DNA: TGTGCCAGCAGCTTAGATGTGGGACAGTACAATGAGCAGTTCTTC

length: 15
D: TRBD1
size: few
J: TRBJ2-7
V: TRBV2
CDR3: CASRTDRAFSYEQYF
DNA: TGTGCCAGCAGGACGGACAGGGCCTTCTCCTACGAGCAGTACTTC

length: 12
D: -
size: -
J: TRBJ2-1
V: TRBV10-1
CDR3: CASSSSPNEQFF
DNA: TGCGCCAGCAGTTCTAGTCCCAATGAGCAGTTCTTC

length: 15
D: TRBD1
size: few
J: TRBJ1-3
V: TRBV13
CDR3: CASSPDRRGGYTIYF
DNA: TGTGCCAGCAGCCCGGACAGGCGAGGAGGGTACACCATATATTTT

length: 14
D: -
size: -
J: TRBJ1-1
V: TRBV29-1
CDR3: CSVKIQGRRDEAFF
DNA: TGCAGCGTGAAGATACAGGGAAGGCGAGATGAAGCTTTCTTT

length: 15
D: TRBD1
size: -
J: TRBJ2-2
V: TRBV6-5
CDR3: CASSPQQGATGELFF
DNA: TGTGCCAGCAGCCCACAACAGGGGGCGACCGGGGAGCTGTTTTTT

length: 14
D: TRBD1
size: -
J: TRBJ1-2
V: TRBV2
CDR3: CASSRQGANYGYTF
DNA: TGTGCCAGCAGTAGACAGGGGGCGAACTATGGCTACACCTTC

length: 18
D: TRBD2
size: -
J: TRBJ2-3
V: TRBV15
CDR3: CATRGTSGRWGSTDTQYF
DNA: TGTGCCACCAGAGGAACTAGCGGGAGATGGGGTAGCACAGATACGCAGTATTTT

length: 15
D: TRBD1
size: -
J: TRBJ1-1
V: TRBV10-3
CDR3: CAISEVGTGALEAFF
DNA: TGTGCCATCAGTGAGGTCGGCACAGGGGCGCTTGAAGCTTTCTTT

length: 14
D: -
size: few
J: TRBJ1-5
V: TRBV2
CDR3: CASSEGTGNQPQHF
DNA: TGTGCCAGCAGTGAGGGCACAGGCAATCAGCCCCAGCATTTT

length: 12
D: -
size: -
J: TRBJ1-3
V: TRBV19
CDR3: CASTSDSSTIYF
DNA: TGTGCCAGTACCTCGGACAGTTCCACCATATATTTT

length: 14
D: -
size: -
J: TRBJ1-6
V: TRBV27
CDR3: CARSPGGARSPLHF
DNA: TGTGCCCGATCCCCGGGGGGAGCCCGGTCACCCCTCCACTTT

length: 13
D: -
size: -
J: TRBJ2-2
V: TRBV30
CDR3: CAWSVRVTGELFF
DNA: TGTGCCTGGAGTGTACGGGTAACCGGGGAGCTGTTTTTT

length: 13
D: -
size: -
J: TRBJ1-3
V: TRBV19
CDR3: CASSRAPGNTIYF
DNA: TGTGCCAGTAGTAGGGCACCTGGAAACACCATATATTTT

length: 12
D: -
size: -
J: TRBJ1-2
V: TRBV11-2
CDR3: CASSRGSDGYTF
DNA: TGTGCCAGCAGTCGAGGATCCGATGGCTACACCTTC

length: 11
D: -
size: few
J: TRBJ1-1
V: TRBV20-1
CDR3: CSASADTEAFF
DNA: TGCAGTGCTAGCGCCGACACAGAAGCTTTCTTT

length: 12
D: TRBD1
size: -
J: TRBJ1-3
V: TRBV12-3/TRBV12-4
CDR3: CASSLRIGTGQF
DNA: TGTGCCAGCAGTTTACGAATCGGGACAGGGCAGTTT

length: 14
D: -
size: -
J: TRBJ1-2
V: TRBV4-2
CDR3: CASSPLEDNYGYTF
DNA: TGTGCCAGCAGCCCCTTAGAGGATAACTATGGCTACACCTTC

length: 14
D: -
size: -
J: TRBJ1-1
V: TRBV7-9
CDR3: CASSSARGNTEAFF
DNA: TGTGCCAGCAGCTCGGCCAGGGGGAACACTGAAGCTTTCTTT

length: 15
D: -
size: -
J: TRBJ2-7
V: TRBV7-9
CDR3: CASGPYRGGTYEQYF
DNA: TGTGCCAGCGGGCCATACAGGGGAGGTACCTACGAGCAGTACTTC

length: 15
D: -
size: -
J: TRBJ1-2
V: TRBV28
CDR3: CASSLRLEGYYGYTF
DNA: TGTGCCAGCAGTCTGCGACTAGAGGGGTACTATGGCTACACCTTC

length: 13
D: TRBD1
size: -
J: TRBJ2-5
V: TRBV11-3
CDR3: CASRRQGLETQYF
DNA: TGTGCCAGCAGGAGACAGGGATTGGAGACCCAGTACTTC

length: 15
D: TRBD1
size: -
J: TRBJ1-2
V: TRBV7-9
CDR3: CASSGGTGQNYGYTF
DNA: TGTGCCAGCAGCGGTGGGACAGGGCAGAACTATGGCTACACCTTC

length: 13
D: -
size: once
J: TRBJ2-2
V: TRBV18
CDR3: CASSPSQDGELFF
DNA: TGTGCCAGCTCACCTTCACAGGACGGGGAGCTGTTTTTT

length: 16
D: TRBD1
size: -
J: TRBJ1-4
V: TRBV28
CDR3: CASSYRQGRTNEKLFF
DNA: TGTGCCAGCAGTTACAGACAGGGGAGGACTAATGAAAAACTGTTTTTT

length: 17
D: -
size: -
J: TRBJ1-5
V: TRBV7-2
CDR3: CASSLLEVGVRNQPQHF
DNA: TGTGCCAGCAGCTTACTAGAGGTAGGGGTTCGGAATCAGCCCCAGCATTTT

length: 15
D: TRBD2
size: -
J: TRBJ2-7
V: TRBV25-1
CDR3: CASRPRLAGDYEQYF
DNA: TGTGCCAGCAGGCCCCGACTAGCGGGAGACTACGAGCAGTACTTC

length: 13
D: TRBD1
size: once
J: TRBJ2-7
V: TRBV29-1
CDR3: CSVYRGRGNEQYF
DNA: TGCAGCGTATACAGGGGGCGCGGAAACGAGCAGTACTTC

length: 14
D: TRBD1
size: few
J: TRBJ2-7
V: TRBV19
CDR3: CASTLTGDTYEQYF
DNA: TGTGCCAGTACTTTAACAGGGGACACCTACGAGCAGTACTTC

length: 15
D: -
size: -
J: TRBJ2-7
V: TRBV14
CDR3: CASSPQVGNSYEQYF
DNA: TGTGCCAGCAGCCCCCAGGTCGGGAACTCCTACGAGCAGTACTTC

length: 14
D: -
size: -
J: TRBJ2-2
V: TRBV4-1
CDR3: CASSQSGRTGELFF
DNA: TGCGCCAGCAGCCAATCGGGGAGAACCGGGGAGCTGTTTTTT

length: 14
D: -
size: -
J: TRBJ1-2
V: TRBV28
CDR3: CASSSGSSWGGYTF
DNA: TGTGCCAGCAGTTCGGGGTCCTCGTGGGGTGGCTACACCTTC

length: 14
D: TRBD1
size: -
J: TRBJ1-4
V: TRBV5-6
CDR3: CASSLGQGREKLFF
DNA: TGTGCCAGCAGTCTGGGACAGGGACGGGAAAAACTGTTTTTT

length: 15
D: -
size: -
J: TRBJ2-4
V: TRBV11-3
CDR3: CASSLVPALFHIQYF
DNA: TGTGCCAGCAGCTTAGTGCCCGCACTGTTTCACATTCAGTACTTC

length: 14
D: -
size: few
J: TRBJ1-1
V: TRBV7-8
CDR3: CASSVATGGTEAFF
DNA: TGTGCCAGCAGCGTGGCGACAGGTGGAACTGAAGCTTTCTTT

length: 17
D: -
size: -
J: TRBJ1-2
V: TRBV11-2
CDR3: CASSPGRGGRNPYGYTF
DNA: TGTGCCAGCAGCCCGGGACGCGGGGGGCGGAATCCGTATGGCTACACCTTC